The 4 T cell receptor beta chains below all came from one sample that was sequenced in a study of CD8 T cells in ankylosing spondylitis. TCRdb reanalysed the 5' RACE reads using MiXCR and keeps one entry per CDR3 protein. This sample carries about 340,000 distinct CDR3 sequences, roughly 15% of them seen once, and the ten largest clones take less than 1.1%. Sequenced sample: blood, either unsorted or a sorted T cell fraction (not recorded which). The receptors come from a male donor with ankylosing spondylitis or in good health (not recorded which).

This clonotype was observed a few times. V is TRBV5-1 and J is TRBJ2-2, with TRBD1 matching 7 bases. This CDR3 has 15 residues. Germline V gene lookup returns CDR1 SGHRS and CDR2 YFSETQ. The V segment lost 1 base and the J segment 6 bases; nucleotides outside the gene matches: 6. Here the CDR3 reads CASSLRQGSPGELFF. Here the CDR3 DNA reads TGCGCCAGCAGCTTGAGACAGGGCAGCCCCGGGGAGCTGTTTTTT.

J is TRBJ2-3 and V is TRBV6-1; 7 nucleotides align to TRBD2. CDR1 MNHNS and CDR2 SASEGT come from the germline V gene. V dropped 10 bases and J dropped 1; count of bases not matched to a gene: 5. This CDR3 has 13 residues. The CDR3 DNA follows: TGTGCCACCACCAGCGGGGGCACAGATACGCAGTATTTT. The encoded protein is CATTSGGTDTQYF.

This clonotype was counted a few times. The chain is built from TRBV20-1 and TRBJ2-5; the match to TRBD2 covers 7 bases. The CDR3 has 13 amino acids. Per germline, CDR1 DFQATT and CDR2 SNEGSKA (reference sequence). V was clipped by 6 bases and J by 5 bases; unmatched bases: 9. The DNA for the CDR3 is TGCAGTGCCTTTCGGGGGGATAGGGAGACCCAGTACTTC. Translated, it gives CSAFRGDRETQYF.

This clonotype was picked up a small number of times. This chain links TRBV27 with TRBJ1-2, with D uncertain. This CDR3 spans 13 amino acids. Germline assignment: CDR1 MNHEY and CDR2 SMNVEV (reference sequence). V lost 6 bases and J lost 8, with 16 bases in between. The CDR3 loop reads CASSLNSPRGYTF. The CDR3 DNA is TGTGCCAGCAGCCTTAACAGTCCTCGGGGCTACACCTTC.